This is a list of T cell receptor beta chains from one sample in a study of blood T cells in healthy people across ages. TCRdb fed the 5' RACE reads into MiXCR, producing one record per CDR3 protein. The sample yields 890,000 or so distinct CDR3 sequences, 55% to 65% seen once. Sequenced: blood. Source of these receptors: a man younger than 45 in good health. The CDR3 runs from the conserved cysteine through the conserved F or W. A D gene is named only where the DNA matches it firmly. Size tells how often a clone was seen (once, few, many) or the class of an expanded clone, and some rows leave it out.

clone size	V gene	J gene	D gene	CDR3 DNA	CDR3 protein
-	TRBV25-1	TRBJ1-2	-	TGTGCCAGCAGTGAAGCCCGGGGTCCCCCCTATGACTACACCTTC	CASSEARGPPYDYTF
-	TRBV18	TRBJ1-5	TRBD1	TGTGCCAGCTCAGCCACAGGGGTGGATCAGCCCCAGCATTTT	CASSATGVDQPQHF
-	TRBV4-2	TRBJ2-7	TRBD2	TGTGCCAGCAGCCAAGATTTCGTTGCGAGCGGGGGATACGAGCAGTACTTC	CASSQDFVASGGYEQYF
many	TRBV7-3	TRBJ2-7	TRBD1	TGTGCCAGCAGCTTCGGACAGGGGAGGGAGCAGTACTTC	CASSFGQGREQYF
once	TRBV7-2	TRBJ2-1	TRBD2	TGTGCCAGCAGCCCGGCGGGACTAGCGGGGGGGGTGAATGAGCAGTTCTTC	CASSPAGLAGGVNEQFF
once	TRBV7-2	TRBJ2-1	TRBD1	TGTGCCAGCAGCTTAGGGGGGGACAGGGACGAGCAGTTCTTC	CASSLGGDRDEQFF
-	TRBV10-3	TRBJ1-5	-	TGTGCCATCAGTGAGTCGGGAGTCCCAGATAGCAATCAGCCCCAGCATTTT	CAISESGVPDSNQPQHF
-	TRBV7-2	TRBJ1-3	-	TGTGCCAGCAGCTTTGACAACACCATATATTTT	CASSFDNTIYF
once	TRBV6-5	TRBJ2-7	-	TGTGCCAGCAGTTACTCCAGGACCGAGCAGTACTTC	CASSYSRTEQYF
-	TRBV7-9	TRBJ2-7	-	TGTGCCAGCAGCCAGGGGCCTAACGAGCAGTACTTC	CASSQGPNEQYF
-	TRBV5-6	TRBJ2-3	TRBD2	TGTGCCAGCAGTTTCCTCGCAACTAGCGTCAAAGATACGCAGTATTTT	CASSFLATSVKDTQYF
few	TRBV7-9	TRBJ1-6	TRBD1	TGTGCCAGCAGCTCTTACGCCGGGACAGGGAATTCACCCCTCCACTTT	CASSSYAGTGNSPLHF
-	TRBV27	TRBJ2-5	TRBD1	TGTGCCAGCTACGCATTAAGTGGTACAGGGGGAATTCGAGAGACCCAGTACTTC	CASYALSGTGGIRETQYF
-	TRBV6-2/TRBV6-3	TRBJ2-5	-	TGTGCCAGCAGACCAACGGCGGGGATCGGGACCCAGTACTTC	CASRPTAGIGTQYF
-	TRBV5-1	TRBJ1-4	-	TGCGCCAGCAGCAAGGGGGAAACTAATGAAAAACTGTTTTTT	CASSKGETNEKLFF
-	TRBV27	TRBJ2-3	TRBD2	TGTGCCAGCAGTTCCCTAGCGGACTTCACAGATACGCAGTATTTT	CASSSLADFTDTQYF
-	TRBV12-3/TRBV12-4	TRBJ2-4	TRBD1	TGTGCCAGCAGTTCAGGGGGCAAAAACATTCAGTACTTC	CASSSGGKNIQYF
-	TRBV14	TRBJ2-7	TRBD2	TGTGCCAGCAGCCAAATTAGCGGGGGCTACGAGCAGTACTTC	CASSQISGGYEQYF
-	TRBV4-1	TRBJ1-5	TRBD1	TGCGCCAGCAGCCAGATTCACAGGGGACGCGTAAGGCGCAATCAGCCCCAGCATTTT	CASSQIHRGRVRRNQPQHF
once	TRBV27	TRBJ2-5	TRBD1	TGTGCCAGCAGGGTTGGGACAGCCCGACAAGAGACCCAGTACTTC	CASRVGTARQETQYF
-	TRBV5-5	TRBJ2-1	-	TGTGCCAACGAGGAGACCGGACGGGACAATGAGCAGTTCTTC	CANEETGRDNEQFF
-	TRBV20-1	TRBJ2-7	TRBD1	TGCAGTGCTGAGCCAATACAGGGGAACTACGAGCAGTACTTC	CSAEPIQGNYEQYF
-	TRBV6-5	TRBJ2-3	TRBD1	TGTGCCAGCAGGACAGGGGGAGATACGCAGTATTTT	CASRTGGDTQYF
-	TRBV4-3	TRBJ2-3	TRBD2	TGCGCCAGCAGCCAAGCGGGACTAGCGGGGGATCAGTTGGTCACAGATACGCAGTATTTT	CASSQAGLAGDQLVTDTQYF
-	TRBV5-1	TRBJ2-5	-	TGCGCTAGCAGCGCTCTAGAGGGGCGAGAGACCCAGTACTTC	CASSALEGRETQYF
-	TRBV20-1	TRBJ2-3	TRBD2	TGCAGTGCTACCGGACTAGCAAGCACAGATACGCAGTATTTT	CSATGLASTDTQYF
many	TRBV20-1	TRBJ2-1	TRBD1	TGCAGTGCTGGGTACCCGGGACAGCCTAGAAATGAGCAGTTCTTC	CSAGYPGQPRNEQFF
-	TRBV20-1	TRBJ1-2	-	TGCAGTGCTAGAGTGGGAGATGTCTATGGCTACACCTTC	CSARVGDVYGYTF
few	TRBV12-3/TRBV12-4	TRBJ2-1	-	TGTGCCAGCAGTGTAGAGGAGGGGTATGAGCAGTTCTTC	CASSVEEGYEQFF
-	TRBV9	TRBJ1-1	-	TGTGCCAGCAGCGTAGGGTCAGACAGATTCGGAGCTTTCTTT	CASSVGSDRFGAFF
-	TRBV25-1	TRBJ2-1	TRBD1	TGTGCCAGCAGTGAATATGGACAGGGGATAGGCAATGAGCAGTTCTTC	CASSEYGQGIGNEQFF
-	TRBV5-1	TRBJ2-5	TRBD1	TGCGCCAGCAGCGTGGGACAGGAGGGGTCCTCGCAGTACTTC	CASSVGQEGSSQYF
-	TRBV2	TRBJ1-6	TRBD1	TGTGCCAGCAGTGAGACAGGGGTAATTAATTCACCCCTCCACTTT	CASSETGVINSPLHF
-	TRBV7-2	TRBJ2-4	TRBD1	TGTGCCAGCAGCTCGACAGGGGTTGGCATTCAGTACTTC	CASSSTGVGIQYF
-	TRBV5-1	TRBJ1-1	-	TGCGCCAGCAGCTTGGGGAGGCACAAGACGAACACTGAAGCTTTCTTT	CASSLGRHKTNTEAFF
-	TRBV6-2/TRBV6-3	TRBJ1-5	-	TGTGCCAGCAGCTCAAACAGGGTGGGCAATCAGCCCCAGCATTTT	CASSSNRVGNQPQHF
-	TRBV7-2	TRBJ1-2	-	TGTGCCAGCAGCTTATCCCAGGGGCCCTATGGCTACACCTTC	CASSLSQGPYGYTF
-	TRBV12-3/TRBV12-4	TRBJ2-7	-	TGTGCCAGCACTCACCAGGGGAGCTCCTACGAGCAGTACTTC	CASTHQGSSYEQYF
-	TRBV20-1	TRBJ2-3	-	TGCAGTGCTAGTTCCCCAGATACGCAGTATTTT	CSASSPDTQYF
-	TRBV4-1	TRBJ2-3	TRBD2	TGCGCCAGCAGCCGGACCGGGACTAGCGGGGAACCAGATACGCAGTATTTT	CASSRTGTSGEPDTQYF
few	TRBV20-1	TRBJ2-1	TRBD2	TGCAGTGCTAGAGAAGTAGCGGGGGCGGGGGAGCAGTTCTTC	CSAREVAGAGEQFF
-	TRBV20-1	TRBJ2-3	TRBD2	TGCAGTGTTCAGCGGGGGGGATTACAGGACGGGCAGTATTTT	CSVQRGGLQDGQYF
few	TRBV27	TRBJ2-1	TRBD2	TGTGCCAGCAGTCCCGACACCGGGACTAGCGGCAATGAGCAGTTCTTC	CASSPDTGTSGNEQFF
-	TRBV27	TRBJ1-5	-	TGTGCCAGCAGTCCCTACGGTTTAAGCAATCAGCCCCAGCATTTT	CASSPYGLSNQPQHF
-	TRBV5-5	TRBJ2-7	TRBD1	TGTGCCAGCAGCTTGGTCCAGGGGGTTCAATACGAGCAGTACTTC	CASSLVQGVQYEQYF
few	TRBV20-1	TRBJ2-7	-	TGCAGTGCTAGAGATCGAAGGAGGATAATCTCCTACGAGCAGTACTTC	CSARDRRRIISYEQYF
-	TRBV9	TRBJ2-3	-	TGTGCCAGCAGCGGAACCCGAGGGTACACTAGCACAGATACGCAGTATTTT	CASSGTRGYTSTDTQYF
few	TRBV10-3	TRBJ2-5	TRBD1	TGTGCCACCAGCAGTTCACCGGTGGGACAGGGGGTAGAGACCCAGTACTTC	CATSSSPVGQGVETQYF
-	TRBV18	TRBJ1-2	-	TGTGCCAGCTCACCACGGGGGTTGAACTATGGCTACACCTTC	CASSPRGLNYGYTF
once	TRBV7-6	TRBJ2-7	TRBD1	TGTGCCAGCAGCCCATCGGGGACAGGGATCCTCTACGAGCGGTACTTC	CASSPSGTGILYERYF
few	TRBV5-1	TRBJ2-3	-	TGCGCCAGCAGCCTGTCATCCGCAGATACGCAGTATTTT	CASSLSSADTQYF
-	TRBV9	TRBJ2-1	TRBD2	TGTGCCAGCAGCACTCTAGCGGGCATCTACAATGAGCAGTTCTTC	CASSTLAGIYNEQFF
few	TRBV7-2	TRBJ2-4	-	TGTGCCAGCAGCCCCAGGGGTGCCAAAAACATTCAGTACTTC	CASSPRGAKNIQYF
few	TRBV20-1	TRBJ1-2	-	TGCAGTGCTCGACCGGATTACTATGGCTACACCTTC	CSARPDYYGYTF
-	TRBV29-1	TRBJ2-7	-	TGCAGCGCCAACGGGGTCGACGGGACCTTTACCTACGAGCAGTACTTC	CSANGVDGTFTYEQYF
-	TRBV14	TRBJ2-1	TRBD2	TGTGCCAGCAGCCAACCCCGGGAGGGGGGCCCATACAATGAGCAGTTCTTC	CASSQPREGGPYNEQFF
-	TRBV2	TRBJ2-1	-	TGTGCCAGCAGTGTCGAGCGAGACGAGTTCTTC	CASSVERDEFF
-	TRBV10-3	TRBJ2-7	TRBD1	TGTGCCATAGCGACAGGGAGCGAGCAGTACTTC	CAIATGSEQYF
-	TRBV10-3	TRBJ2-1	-	TGTGCCATCAGCCCCCTCCAGGGGAATGAGCAGTTCTTC	CAISPLQGNEQFF